The 18 T cell receptor beta chains in this list originate from one sample, sequenced in a study of T cell responses to AZD1222 COVID-19 vaccine. The assay was immunoSEQ multiplex PCR, and TCRdb's table has in-frame clones only and misses some. The repertoire holds fewer than 80,000 clones, with 88% as singletons. This sample comprised peripheral blood, obtained 28 days after the second dose of the MenACWY control vaccine. The receptor set was obtained from an adult who received the MenACWY meningococcal vaccine as a control.

This clone was picked up one time. V gene TRBV3-1 (or the pseudogene TRBV3-2) combines with J gene TRBJ2-2; 7 positions match TRBD1. CDR1 LGHDT and CDR2 YNNKEL come from the germline V gene (reference sequence). This CDR3 has 15 amino acids. Germline trimming cut 6 bases from V and 5 bases from J; bases unmatched to any gene: 9. CDR3 region: CASRPDRVLTGELFF. The CDR3 bases are TGTGCCAGCAGACCCGACAGGGTCCTAACCGGGGAGCTGTTTTTT.

The chain combines TRBV5-4 with TRBJ1-1; 9 bases align to TRBD1. V shed 4 bases and J 1 base; nucleotides not matched to a gene: 8. The CDR3 sequence is 16 residues long. Germline lookup yields CDR1 SGHNT and CDR2 YYREEE (reference sequence). In DNA, the CDR3 is TGTGCCAGCAGCCCTCCGGGACAGGGCCCGAACACTGAAGCTTTCTTT. Its protein is CASSPPGQGPNTEAFF. The full variable domain, completed using reference TRBV5-4 and TRBJ1-1, is ETGVTQSPTHLIKTRGQQVTLRCSSQSGHNTVSWYQQALGQGPQFIFQYYREEENGRGNFPPRFSGLQFPNYSSELNVNALELDDSALYLCASSPPGQGPNTEAFFGQGTRLTVV.

The rearrangement links TRBV19 to TRBJ2-3; D is unclear. The ends were cut back, 5 bases at V and 3 bases at J, with 9 bases in the middle. This CDR3 is built from 13 residues. Germline values: CDR1 LNHDA, CDR2 SQIVND (reference sequence). CDR3 coding DNA: TGTGCCAGTAGTCCAACAAGGACAGATACGCAGTATTTT. Its translation: CASSPTRTDTQYF.

V usage is TRBV12-5 and J usage is TRBJ2-2; 7 bases line up with TRBD1. The CDR3 extends over 16 amino acids. The ends lost 4 bases at V and 4 bases at J; junction bases unmatched: 9. Looked up from germline, CDR1 is LGHNT and CDR2 is FRNRAP. The CDR3 nucleotides are TGTGCTAGTGGTTCCACAGGGGTCGTCGCCACCGGGGAGCTGTTTTTT. Encoded protein: CASGSTGVVATGELFF.

The chain carries TRBV30 and TRBJ2-5; 7 nucleotides align to TRBD2. There are 14 residues in the CDR3. J was trimmed by 5 bases and V by 4 bases; bases with no gene match: 10. CDR1 and CDR2 from the germline V gene are GTSNPN and SVGIG (reference sequence). CDR3 loop: CAWNSARRGETQYF. CDR3 coding DNA: TGTGCCTGGAATTCGGCCAGGCGGGGGGAGACCCAGTACTTC.

This rearrangement joins TRBV6-2 or TRBV6-3 to TRBJ2-7; 8 bases map to TRBD1. Germline V gene data show CDR1 as MNHEY and CDR2 as SVGEGT. The CDR3 totals 15 residues. V lost 6 bases, J lost 7 bases, and 14 bases stayed unmatched. CDR3 in DNA: TGTGCCAGCAGCCTCCCTCGGACAGGGACGAGGGAGCAGTACTTC. Amino acids: CASSLPRTGTREQYF.

The chain has TRBV19 and TRBJ2-1, with D maybe TRBD2 (5 bases). Per the germline V gene, CDR1 is LNHDA and CDR2 is SQIVND (reference sequence). With 5 bases removed from V and 1 base from J, the gap between germline ends came to 12 bases. This CDR3 has 15 amino acids. This chain's CDR3 is CASSSTRRSYNEQFF. The CDR3 DNA reads as TGTGCCAGTAGTTCTACTAGAAGGTCCTACAATGAGCAGTTCTTC.

J is TRBJ2-7 and V is TRBV5-1; TRBD1 matches 9 bases. Germline V CDR1 and CDR2: SGHRS, YFSETQ. The CDR3 totals 15 residues. Trimming removed 0 bases from V and 0 bases from J; junction bases left unmatched: 1. The CDR3 nucleotides read TGCGCCAGCAGCTTGGAACAGGGGGCCTCCTACGAGCAGTACTTC. It yields the protein CASSLEQGASYEQYF. Filled out from reference TRBV5-1 and TRBJ2-7, the complete variable domain reads KAGVTQTPRYLIKTRGQQVTLSCSPISGHRSVSWYQQTPGQGLQFLFEYFSETQRNKGNFPGRFSGRQFSNSRSEMNVSTLELGDSALYLCASSLEQGASYEQYFGPGTRLTVT.

This clone was seen only once. The V gene is TRBV9, the J gene TRBJ2-3; 9 positions match TRBD2. The CDR3 consists of 18 residues. V dropped 0 bases and J dropped 2; count of bases not matched to a gene: 10. Germline CDR1 reads SGDLS; CDR2 reads YYNGEE. The CDR3 protein is CASSVEGGGAWVTDTQYF. CDR3 DNA: TGTGCCAGCAGCGTAGAAGGCGGGGGGGCCTGGGTCACAGATACGCAGTATTTT.

The V call is TRBV19, the J call TRBJ2-5, with D unclear. Looked up from germline, CDR1 is LNHDA and CDR2 is SQIVND (reference sequence). Trimming left V 5 bases short and J 1 base short, with 8 bases between. The CDR3 has 13 residues. CDR3 loop: CASSPDIQETQYF. The CDR3 region has the DNA TGTGCCAGTAGTCCAGACATCCAAGAGACCCAGTACTTC.

The J gene is TRBJ2-7, the V gene TRBV30; perhaps TRBD2 as D (5 bases). The CDR3 has 11 residues. The germline CDR1 and CDR2 sequences are GTSNPN and SVGIG (reference sequence). V lost 5 bases and J 3 bases, leaving 8 bases between the germline ends. As DNA, the CDR3 is TGTGCCTGGGAGGGTTTCTACGAGCAGTACTTC. It encodes CAWEGFYEQYF.

The rearrangement links TRBV7-2 to TRBJ1-5; D is unclear. This CDR3 is built from 13 residues. V gave up 5 bases and J gave up 9 bases, with 14 bases separating them. From germline, CDR1 is SGHTA and CDR2 FQGNSA. The CDR3, as DNA: TGTGCCAGCAGCGCTCAGCCGCGCGGGCCCCAGCATTTT. This encodes CASSAQPRGPQHF.

The genes are TRBV13 and TRBJ1-4, with a possible D match to TRBD1 (5 bases). Germline V gene data show CDR1 as PRHDT and CDR2 as FYEKMQ (reference sequence). This CDR3 contains 16 residues. The V and J ends lost 0 bases and 8 bases respectively, with 16 bases between them. The CDR3 bases are TGTGCCAGCAGCTTAGGATGGGGCGTTAGGGAAGAAAAACTGTTTTTT. Protein sequence: CASSLGWGVREEKLFF.

The CDR3 reads CASSSKQGIDLHNEQFF. CDR3 nucleotides: TGTGCCAGCAGCTCGAAACAGGGGATCGATCTACACAATGAGCAGTTCTTC. The chain links TRBV4-2 to TRBJ2-1; 7 nucleotides line up with TRBD1. Trimming at V came to 5 bases and at J to 5 bases, leaving 15 bases not matched to a gene. Per germline, CDR1 LGHNA and CDR2 YNFKEQ. CDR3 length equals 17 residues.

The V and J genes are TRBV27 and TRBJ2-1; TRBD1 is a possible D gene (5 bases). Per germline, CDR1 MNHEY and CDR2 SMNVEV (reference sequence). This CDR3 is 14 amino acids long. With 3 bases removed from V and 3 bases from J, the gap between germline ends came to 9 bases. The CDR3 loop is CASSFVRDYNEQFF. CDR3 nucleotides: TGTGCCAGCAGTTTCGTCAGGGACTACAATGAGCAGTTCTTC.

The chain has TRBV7-2 and TRBJ1-2, with D tentatively TRBD1 (6 bases). The CDR3 has 14 amino acids. CDR1 is SGHTA, CDR2 FQGNSA, per germline. The V and J ends lost 0 bases and 8 bases respectively, with 13 bases between them. The CDR3 is CASSLAWAGVGYTF. CDR3 DNA: TGTGCCAGCAGCTTAGCGTGGGCAGGGGTCGGCTACACCTTC. Combining the CDR3 with reference TRBV7-2 and TRBJ1-2 gives the whole variable domain GAGVSQSPSNKVTEKGKDVELRCDPISGHTALYWYRQSLGQGLEFLIYFQGNSAPDKSGLPSDRFSAERTGGSVSTLTIQRTQQEDSAVYLCASSLAWAGVGYTFGSGTRLTVV.

The chain is built from TRBV6-5 and TRBJ1-5, with unresolved D. The V gene lost 7 bases and the J gene lost 4 bases, with 11 bases spanning the gap. The CDR3 is 13 residues long. Germline CDR1 and CDR2: MNHEY and SVGAGI. CDR3 protein: CASNEAGNQPQHF. Written as DNA, the CDR3 is TGTGCCAGCAACGAGGCAGGTAATCAGCCCCAGCATTTT.

The rearrangement uses TRBV28 and TRBJ2-7; the D gene is possibly TRBD1 (6 bases). CDR3 length: 15 amino acids. Per germline, CDR1 MDHEN and CDR2 SYDVKM. Trimming took 7 bases from V and 0 from J, leaving 16 bases between them. CDR3 in amino acids: CASNEQGMVSYEQYF. The CDR3 region has the DNA TGTGCCAGCAACGAACAGGGAATGGTCTCCTACGAGCAGTACTTC.